One T cell receptor beta chain is described in this entry. Germline assignment: CDR1 KGHSH and CDR2 LQKENI. Trimming at V came to 3 bases and at J to 7 bases, leaving 5 bases not matched to a gene. This CDR3 contains 14 residues. This sample was included in a study of technical replicates of blood from a handful of donors. Assay: immunoSEQ multiplex PCR; the TCRdb copy retains only in-frame clones and omits some. Here the sample spans about 75,000 clones, approximately 97% being singletons. This chain uses TRBV18 with TRBJ2-2, with 7 bases fitting TRBD2. This receptor was taken from a human donor in good health. Sequences were obtained from T cells isolated from PBMCs. CDR3 bases: TGTGCCAGCTCACCTTCCAGCGGGAACGGGGAGCTGTTTTTT. This translates into CASSPSSGNGELFF.